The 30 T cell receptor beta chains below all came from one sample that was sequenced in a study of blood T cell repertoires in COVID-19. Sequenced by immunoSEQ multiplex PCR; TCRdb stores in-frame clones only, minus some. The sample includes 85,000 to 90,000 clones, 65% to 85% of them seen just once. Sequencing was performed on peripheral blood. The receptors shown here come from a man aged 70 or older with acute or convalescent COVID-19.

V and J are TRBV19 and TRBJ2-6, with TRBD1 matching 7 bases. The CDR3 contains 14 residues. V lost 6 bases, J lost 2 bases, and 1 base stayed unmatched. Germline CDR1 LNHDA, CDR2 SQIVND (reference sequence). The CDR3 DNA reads TGTGCCAGTAGCCAGGGGGCTGGGGCCAACGTCCTGACTTTC. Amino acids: CASSQGAGANVLTF.

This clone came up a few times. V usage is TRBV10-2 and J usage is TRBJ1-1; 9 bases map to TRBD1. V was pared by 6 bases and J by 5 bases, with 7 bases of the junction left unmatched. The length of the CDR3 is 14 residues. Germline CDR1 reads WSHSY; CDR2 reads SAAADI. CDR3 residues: CASRTGGVRTEAFF. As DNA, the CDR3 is TGCGCCAGCAGGACAGGGGGGGTACGAACTGAAGCTTTCTTT.

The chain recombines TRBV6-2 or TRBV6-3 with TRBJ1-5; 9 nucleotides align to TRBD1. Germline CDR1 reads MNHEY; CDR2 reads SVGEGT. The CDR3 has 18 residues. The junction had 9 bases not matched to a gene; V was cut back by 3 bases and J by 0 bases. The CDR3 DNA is TGTGCCAGCAGTTATAGTACAGGGGGCGCGATTAGCAATCAGCCCCAGCATTTT. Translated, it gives CASSYSTGGAISNQPQHF.

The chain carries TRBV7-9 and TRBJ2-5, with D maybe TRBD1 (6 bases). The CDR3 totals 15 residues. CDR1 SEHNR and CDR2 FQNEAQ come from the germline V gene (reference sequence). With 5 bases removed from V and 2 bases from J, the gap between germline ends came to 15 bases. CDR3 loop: CASSPSDSSQETQYF. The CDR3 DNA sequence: TGTGCCAGCAGCCCCTCGGACAGCTCTCAAGAGACCCAGTACTTC. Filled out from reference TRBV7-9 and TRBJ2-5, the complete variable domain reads DTGVSQNPRHKITKRGQNVTFRCDPISEHNRLYWYRQTLGQGPEFLTYFQNEAQLEKSRLLSDRFSAERPKGSFSTLEIQRTEQGDSAMYLCASSPSDSSQETQYFGPGTRLLVL.

CDR3 nucleotide sequence: TGTGCCAGCAGCTTACGGGACAGAGTCTCTGGGGCCAACGTCCTGACTTTC. Protein: CASSLRDRVSGANVLTF. The genes are TRBV7-8 and TRBJ2-6; TRBD1 aligns across 7 bases. The CDR3 covers 17 residues. Per germline, CDR1 SGHVS and CDR2 FQNEAQ. Trimming cost V 2 bases and J 0 bases; bases outside gene matches: 4.

The CDR3 loop is CASSGTRNEQFF. Here the CDR3 DNA reads TGCGCCAGCAGCGGTACGAGGAATGAGCAGTTCTTC. J is TRBJ2-1 and V is TRBV5-1; the D is unclear. Trimming took off 4 bases at V and 7 bases at J, with 9 bases between the two ends. This CDR3 is built from 12 residues. Germline V CDR1 and CDR2: SGHRS, YFSETQ.

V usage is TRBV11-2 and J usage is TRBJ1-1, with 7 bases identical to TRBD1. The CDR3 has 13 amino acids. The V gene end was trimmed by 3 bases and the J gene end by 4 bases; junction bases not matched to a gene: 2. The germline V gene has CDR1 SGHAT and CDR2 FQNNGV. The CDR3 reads CASSLTGITEAFF. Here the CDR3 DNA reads TGTGCCAGCAGCTTGACAGGGATCACTGAAGCTTTCTTT.

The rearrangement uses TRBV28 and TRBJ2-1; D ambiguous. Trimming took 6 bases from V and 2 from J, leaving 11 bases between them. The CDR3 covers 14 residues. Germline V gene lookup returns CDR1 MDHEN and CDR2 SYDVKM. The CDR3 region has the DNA TGTGCCAGCAGAGAACTGGGCACCTACAATGAGCAGTTCTTC. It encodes CASRELGTYNEQFF.

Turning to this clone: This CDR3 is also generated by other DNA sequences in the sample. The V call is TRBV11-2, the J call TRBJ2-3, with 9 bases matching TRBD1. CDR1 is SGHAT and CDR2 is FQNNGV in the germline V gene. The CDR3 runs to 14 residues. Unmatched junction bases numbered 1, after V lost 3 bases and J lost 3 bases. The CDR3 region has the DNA TGTGCCAGCAGCTTGGACAGGGGAACAGATACGCAGTATTTT. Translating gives CASSLDRGTDTQYF.

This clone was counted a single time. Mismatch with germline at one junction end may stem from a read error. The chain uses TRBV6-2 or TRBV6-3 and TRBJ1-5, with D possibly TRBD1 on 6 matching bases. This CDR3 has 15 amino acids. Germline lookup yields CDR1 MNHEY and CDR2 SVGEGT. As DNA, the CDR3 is TGTGCCAGCAGTAACTCAGGGGTAGGCAATCAGCCCCAGCATTTT. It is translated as CASSNSGVGNQPQHF.

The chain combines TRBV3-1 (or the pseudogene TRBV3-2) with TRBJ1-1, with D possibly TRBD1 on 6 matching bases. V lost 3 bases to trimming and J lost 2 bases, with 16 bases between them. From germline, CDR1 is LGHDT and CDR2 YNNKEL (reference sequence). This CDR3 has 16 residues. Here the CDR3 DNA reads TGTGCCAGCAGCCAGTGGACTAGGGGGTTCAACACTGAAGCTTTCTTT. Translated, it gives CASSQWTRGFNTEAFF.

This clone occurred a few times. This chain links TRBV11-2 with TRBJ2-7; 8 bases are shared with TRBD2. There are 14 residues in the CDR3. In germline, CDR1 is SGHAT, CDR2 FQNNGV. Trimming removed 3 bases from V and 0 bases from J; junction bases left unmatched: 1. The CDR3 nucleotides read TGTGCCAGCAGCTTCGGGACTAGCTCCTACGAGCAGTACTTC. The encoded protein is CASSFGTSSYEQYF. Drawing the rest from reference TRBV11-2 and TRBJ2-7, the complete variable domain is EAGVAQSPRYKIIEKRQSVAFWCNPISGHATLYWYQQILGQGPKLLIQFQNNGVVDDSQLPKDRFSAERLKGVDSTLKIQPAKLEDSAVYLCASSFGTSSYEQYFGPGTRLTVT.

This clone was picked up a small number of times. The CDR3 here is CASSSGGPGSNEQFF. CDR3 bases: TGCGCCAGCAGCTCGGGGGGGCCTGGGAGTAATGAGCAGTTCTTC. The V and J genes are TRBV5-1 and TRBJ2-1, with 8 nucleotides matching TRBD2. CDR1 SGHRS and CDR2 YFSETQ come from the germline V gene. J lost 7 bases, V lost 3 bases, and 9 bases had no gene match. CDR3 length equals 15 residues.

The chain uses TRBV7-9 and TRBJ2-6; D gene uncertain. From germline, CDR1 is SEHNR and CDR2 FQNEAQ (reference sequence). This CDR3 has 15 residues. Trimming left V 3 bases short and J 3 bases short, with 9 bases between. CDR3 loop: CASSFGRSGANVLTF. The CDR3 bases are TGTGCCAGCAGCTTCGGTAGGAGTGGGGCCAACGTCCTGACTTTC.

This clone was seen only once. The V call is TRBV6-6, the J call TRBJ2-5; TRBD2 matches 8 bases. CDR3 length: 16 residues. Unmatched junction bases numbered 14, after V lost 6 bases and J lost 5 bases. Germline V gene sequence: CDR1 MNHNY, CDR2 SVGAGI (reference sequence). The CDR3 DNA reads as TGTGCCAGCAGACTTAGCGGGGATAGCCGGACGGAGACCCAGTACTTC. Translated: CASRLSGDSRTETQYF.

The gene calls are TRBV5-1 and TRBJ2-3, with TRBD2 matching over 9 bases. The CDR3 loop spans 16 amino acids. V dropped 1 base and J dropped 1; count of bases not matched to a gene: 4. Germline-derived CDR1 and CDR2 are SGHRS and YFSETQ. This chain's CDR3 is CASSLRGGAGTDTQYF. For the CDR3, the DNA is TGCGCCAGCAGCTTGCGCGGGGGGGCCGGCACAGATACGCAGTATTTT.

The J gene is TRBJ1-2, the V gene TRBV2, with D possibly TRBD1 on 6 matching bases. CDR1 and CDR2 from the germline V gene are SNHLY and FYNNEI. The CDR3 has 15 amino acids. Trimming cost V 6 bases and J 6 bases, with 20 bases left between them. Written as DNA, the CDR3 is TGTGCCAGCAGGGATTCCCAGGGGCAACAGGATGGCTACACCTTC. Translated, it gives CASRDSQGQQDGYTF.

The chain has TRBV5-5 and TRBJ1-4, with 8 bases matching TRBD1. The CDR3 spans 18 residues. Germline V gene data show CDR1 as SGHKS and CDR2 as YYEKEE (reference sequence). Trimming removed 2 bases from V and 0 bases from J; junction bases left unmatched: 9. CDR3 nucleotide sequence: TGTGCCAGCAGCTTATCAACCAGGGGGCGTCCAACTAATGAAAAACTGTTTTTT. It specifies CASSLSTRGRPTNEKLFF.

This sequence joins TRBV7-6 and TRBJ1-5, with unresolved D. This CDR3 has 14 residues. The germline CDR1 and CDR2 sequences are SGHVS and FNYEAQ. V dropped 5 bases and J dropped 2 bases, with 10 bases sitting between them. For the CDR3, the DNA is TGTGCCAGCAGCCCGGGGTTGGGCAATCAGCCCCAGCATTTT. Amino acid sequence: CASSPGLGNQPQHF.

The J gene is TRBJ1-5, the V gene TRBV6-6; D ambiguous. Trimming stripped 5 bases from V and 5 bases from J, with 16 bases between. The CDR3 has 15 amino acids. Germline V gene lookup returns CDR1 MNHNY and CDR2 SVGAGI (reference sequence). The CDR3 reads CASSPREVEDQPQHF. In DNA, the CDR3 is TGTGCCAGCAGTCCTAGGGAGGTCGAGGATCAGCCCCAGCATTTT.

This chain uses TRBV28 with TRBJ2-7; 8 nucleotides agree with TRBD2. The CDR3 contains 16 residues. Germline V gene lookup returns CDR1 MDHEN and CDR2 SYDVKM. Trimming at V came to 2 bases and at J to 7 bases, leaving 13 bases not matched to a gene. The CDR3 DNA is TGTGCCAGCAGTTTAAACGTAGCGGGATGGCCCGAGGAGCAGTACTTC. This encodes CASSLNVAGWPEEQYF.

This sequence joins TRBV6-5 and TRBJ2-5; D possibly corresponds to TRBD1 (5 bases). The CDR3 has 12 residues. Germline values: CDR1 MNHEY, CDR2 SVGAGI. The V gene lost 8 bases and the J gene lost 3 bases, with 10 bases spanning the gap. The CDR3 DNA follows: TGTGCCAGCGCCTTAGGGGAAGAGACCCAGTACTTC. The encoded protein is CASALGEETQYF.

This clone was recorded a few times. The CDR3 DNA reads as TGCGCCAGCAGCCGATCCCGGGACAGGTTCAATCAGCCCCAGCATTTT. Translated, it gives CASSRSRDRFNQPQHF. V and J are TRBV4-1 and TRBJ1-5, with 8 bases lining up with TRBD1. The CDR3 spans 16 residues. The germline V gene encodes CDR1 MGHRA and CDR2 YSYEKL. V trimming: 4 bases; J trimming: 3 bases; junction bases outside the gene matches: 8.

CDR3 nucleotide sequence: TGTGCCAGCGCACCCTGGGGGGGACAGGGGACCGGGGAGCTGTTTTTT. This gives the protein CASAPWGGQGTGELFF. V is TRBV7-8 and J is TRBJ2-2; 10 nucleotides agree with TRBD1. This CDR3 spans 16 amino acids. V dropped 8 bases and J dropped 5; count of bases not matched to a gene: 11. Germline CDR1 is SGHVS and CDR2 is FQNEAQ.

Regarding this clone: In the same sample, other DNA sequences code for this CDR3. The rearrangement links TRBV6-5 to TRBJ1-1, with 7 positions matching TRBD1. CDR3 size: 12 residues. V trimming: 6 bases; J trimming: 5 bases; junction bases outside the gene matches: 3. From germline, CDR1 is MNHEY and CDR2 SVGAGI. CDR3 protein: CASSPGQTEAFF. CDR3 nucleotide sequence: TGTGCCAGCAGCCCGGGACAGACTGAAGCTTTCTTT.

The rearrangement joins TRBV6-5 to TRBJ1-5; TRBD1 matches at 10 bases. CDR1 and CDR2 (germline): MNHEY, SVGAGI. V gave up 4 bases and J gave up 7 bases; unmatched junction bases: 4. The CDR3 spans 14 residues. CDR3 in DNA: TGTGCCAGCAGTTTCGACAGGGGGCACCAGCCCCAGCATTTT. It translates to CASSFDRGHQPQHF.

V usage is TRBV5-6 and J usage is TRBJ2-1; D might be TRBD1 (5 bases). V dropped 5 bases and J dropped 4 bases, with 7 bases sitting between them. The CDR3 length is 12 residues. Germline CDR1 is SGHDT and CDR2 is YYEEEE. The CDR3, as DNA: TGTGCCAGCAGTCGACAGTACAATGAGCAGTTCTTC. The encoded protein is CASSRQYNEQFF.

The CDR3 nucleotides are TGTGCCAGCAGCTTGTGGCAGGGAAACACCATATATTTT. It translates to CASSLWQGNTIYF. This chain joins TRBV5-4 and TRBJ1-3; no firm D call. Germline assignment: CDR1 SGHNT and CDR2 YYREEE (reference sequence). CDR3 length: 13 residues. The V gene lost 1 base and the J gene lost 4 bases, with 6 bases spanning the gap.

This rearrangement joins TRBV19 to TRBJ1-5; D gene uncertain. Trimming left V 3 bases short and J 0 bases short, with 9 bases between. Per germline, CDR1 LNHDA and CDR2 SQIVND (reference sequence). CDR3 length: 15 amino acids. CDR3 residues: CASSIDGNSNQPQHF. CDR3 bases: TGTGCCAGTAGTATTGACGGGAATAGCAATCAGCCCCAGCATTTT.

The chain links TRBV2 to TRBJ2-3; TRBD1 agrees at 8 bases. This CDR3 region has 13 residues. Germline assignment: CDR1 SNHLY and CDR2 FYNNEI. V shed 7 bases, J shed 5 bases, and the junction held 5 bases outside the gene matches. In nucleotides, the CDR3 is TGTGCCAGCAACGGCAGGGGGCAAGATACGCAGTATTTT. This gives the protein CASNGRGQDTQYF.